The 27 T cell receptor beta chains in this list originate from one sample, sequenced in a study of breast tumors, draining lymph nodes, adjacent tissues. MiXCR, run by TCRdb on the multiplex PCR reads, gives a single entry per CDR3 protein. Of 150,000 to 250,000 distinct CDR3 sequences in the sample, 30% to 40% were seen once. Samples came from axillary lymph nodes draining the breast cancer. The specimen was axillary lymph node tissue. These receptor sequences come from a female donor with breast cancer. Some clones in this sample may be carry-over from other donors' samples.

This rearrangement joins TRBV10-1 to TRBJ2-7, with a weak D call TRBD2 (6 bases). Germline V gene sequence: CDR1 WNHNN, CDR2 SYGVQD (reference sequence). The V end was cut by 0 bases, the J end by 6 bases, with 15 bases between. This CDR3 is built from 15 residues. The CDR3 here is CASSESDGRISEQYF. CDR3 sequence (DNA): TGCGCCAGCAGTGAGTCGGACGGGAGAATAAGCGAGCAGTACTTC.

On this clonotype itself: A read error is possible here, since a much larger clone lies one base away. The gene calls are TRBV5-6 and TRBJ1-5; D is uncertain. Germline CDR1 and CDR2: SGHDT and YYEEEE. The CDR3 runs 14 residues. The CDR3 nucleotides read TGTGCCAGCAGCTTGTCCGGGAATAGGCAGCTCCAGCATTTT. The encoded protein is CASSLSGNRQLQHF.

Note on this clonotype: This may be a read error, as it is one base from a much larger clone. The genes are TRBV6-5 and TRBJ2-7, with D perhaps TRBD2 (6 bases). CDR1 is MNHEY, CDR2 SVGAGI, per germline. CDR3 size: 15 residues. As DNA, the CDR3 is TGTGCCAGCAGTAACTCGATCCGGGAGAGCTACGAGCAGTACTTC. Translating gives CASSNSIRESYEQYF.

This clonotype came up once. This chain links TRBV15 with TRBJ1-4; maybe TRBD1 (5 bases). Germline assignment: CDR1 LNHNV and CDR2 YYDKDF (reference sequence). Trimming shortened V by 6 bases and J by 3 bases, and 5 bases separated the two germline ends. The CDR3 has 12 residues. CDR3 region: CATRGPNEKLFF. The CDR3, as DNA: TGTGCCACCAGGGGGCCTAATGAAAAACTGTTTTTT.

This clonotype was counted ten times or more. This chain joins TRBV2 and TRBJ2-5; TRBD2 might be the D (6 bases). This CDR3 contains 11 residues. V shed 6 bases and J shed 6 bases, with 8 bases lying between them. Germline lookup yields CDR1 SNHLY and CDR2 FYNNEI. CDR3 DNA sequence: TGTGCCAGCAGGGGGGGAAAGACCCAGTACTTC. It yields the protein CASRGGKTQYF.

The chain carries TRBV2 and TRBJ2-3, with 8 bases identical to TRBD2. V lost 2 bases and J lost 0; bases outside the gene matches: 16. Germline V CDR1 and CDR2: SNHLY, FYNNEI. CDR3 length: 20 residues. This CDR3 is CASSESGGAGGNSSTDTQYF. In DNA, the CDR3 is TGTGCCAGCAGTGAATCGGGGGGGGCGGGGGGCAACTCTAGCACAGATACGCAGTATTTT.

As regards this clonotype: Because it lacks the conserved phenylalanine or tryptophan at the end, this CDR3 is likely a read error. The CDR3 region is CASSLNTLYNEQFL. The CDR3 DNA is TGTGCCAGCAGCTTAAATACACTCTACAATGAGCAGTTCCTC. V usage is TRBV7-2 and J usage is TRBJ2-1; D not resolved. V dropped 2 bases and J dropped 3 bases, with 8 bases sitting between them. CDR3 length: 14 residues. Germline assignment: CDR1 SGHTA and CDR2 FQGNSA.

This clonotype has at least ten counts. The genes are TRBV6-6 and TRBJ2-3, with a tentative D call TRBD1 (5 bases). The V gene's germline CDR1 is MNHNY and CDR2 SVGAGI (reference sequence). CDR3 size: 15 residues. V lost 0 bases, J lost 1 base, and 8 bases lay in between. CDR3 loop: CASSYSDKGTDTQYF. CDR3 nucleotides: TGTGCCAGCAGTTACTCGGACAAGGGCACAGATACGCAGTATTTT.

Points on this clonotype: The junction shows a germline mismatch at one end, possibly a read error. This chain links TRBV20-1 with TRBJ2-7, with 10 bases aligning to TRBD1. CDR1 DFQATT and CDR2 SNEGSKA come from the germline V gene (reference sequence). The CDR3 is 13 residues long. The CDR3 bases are TGCAGTGCAGCGGGACAGGGGAATTCACCCCTCCACTTC. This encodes CSAAGQGNSPLHF.

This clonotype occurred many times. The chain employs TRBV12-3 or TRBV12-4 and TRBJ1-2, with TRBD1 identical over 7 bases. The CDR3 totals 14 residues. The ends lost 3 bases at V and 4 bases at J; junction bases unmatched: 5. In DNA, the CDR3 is TGTGCCAGCAGTTTCGGACAGGTCGGCTATGGCTACACCTTC. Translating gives CASSFGQVGYGYTF.

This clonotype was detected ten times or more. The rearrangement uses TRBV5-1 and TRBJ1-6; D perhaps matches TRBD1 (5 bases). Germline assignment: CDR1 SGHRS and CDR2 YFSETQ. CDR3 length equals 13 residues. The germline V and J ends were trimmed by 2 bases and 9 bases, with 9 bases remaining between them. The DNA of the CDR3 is TGCGCCAGCAGCTTCAGGGAGGGTTCACCCCTCCACTTT. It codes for CASSFREGSPLHF. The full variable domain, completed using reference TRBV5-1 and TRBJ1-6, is KAGVTQTPRYLIKTRGQQVTLSCSPISGHRSVSWYQQTPGQGLQFLFEYFSETQRNKGNFPGRFSGRQFSNSRSEMNVSTLELGDSALYLCASSFREGSPLHFGNGTRLTVT.

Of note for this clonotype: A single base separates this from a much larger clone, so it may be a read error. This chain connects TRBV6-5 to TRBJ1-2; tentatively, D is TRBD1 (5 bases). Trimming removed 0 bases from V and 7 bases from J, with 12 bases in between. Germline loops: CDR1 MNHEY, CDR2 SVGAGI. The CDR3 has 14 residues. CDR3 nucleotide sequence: TGTGCCAGCAGTTACTCTTCAGGAGGGGCTGGCTACACCTTC. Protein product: CASSYSSGGAGYTF.

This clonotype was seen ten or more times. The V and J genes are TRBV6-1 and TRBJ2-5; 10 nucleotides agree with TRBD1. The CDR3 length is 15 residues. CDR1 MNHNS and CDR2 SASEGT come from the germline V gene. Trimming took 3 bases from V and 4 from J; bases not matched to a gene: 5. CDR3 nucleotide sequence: TGTGCCAGCAGTGACCTGGGGGACAGGGGAGAGACCCAGTACTTC. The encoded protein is CASSDLGDRGETQYF.

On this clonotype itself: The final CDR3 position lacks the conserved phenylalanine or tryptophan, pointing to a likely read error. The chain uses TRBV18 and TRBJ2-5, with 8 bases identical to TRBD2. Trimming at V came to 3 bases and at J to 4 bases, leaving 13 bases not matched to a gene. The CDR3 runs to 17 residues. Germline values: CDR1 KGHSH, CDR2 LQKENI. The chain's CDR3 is CASSPNLGGAGRETQYL. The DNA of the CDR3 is TGTGCCAGCTCACCGAACCTCGGGGGGGCCGGTCGAGAGACCCAGTACCTC.

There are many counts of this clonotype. CDR3 sequence reads: CASSYDRSGDEQYF. DNA for the CDR3: TGTGCCAGCAGTTACGACAGGAGCGGGGACGAGCAGTACTTC. The chain employs TRBV2 and TRBJ2-7; tentatively, D is TRBD2 (7 bases). The V gene's germline CDR1 is SNHLY and CDR2 FYNNEI. The CDR3 sequence is 14 residues long. V was pared by 5 bases and J by 5 bases, with 16 bases between.

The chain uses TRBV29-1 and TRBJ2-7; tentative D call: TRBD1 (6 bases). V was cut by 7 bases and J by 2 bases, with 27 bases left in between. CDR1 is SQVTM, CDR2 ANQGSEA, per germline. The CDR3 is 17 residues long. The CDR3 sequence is CSALDSARAPNAYEQYF. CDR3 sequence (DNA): TGCAGCGCCCTGGACAGTGCTAGAGCCCCCAACGCCTACGAGCAGTACTTC.

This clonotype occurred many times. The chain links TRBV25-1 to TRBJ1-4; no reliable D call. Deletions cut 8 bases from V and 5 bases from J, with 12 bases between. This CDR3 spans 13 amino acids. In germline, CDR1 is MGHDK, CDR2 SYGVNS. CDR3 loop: CASRAVINEKLFF. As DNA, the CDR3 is TGTGCCAGCCGGGCGGTGATAAATGAAAAACTGTTTTTT.

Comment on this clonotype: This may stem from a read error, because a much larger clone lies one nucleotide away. The CDR3 nucleotides read TGTGCCAACAATCCTAGCGGAGCCTACAATGAGCAGTTCTTC. Protein product: CANNPSGAYNEQFF. The chain combines TRBV6-5 with TRBJ2-1, with 7 bases identical to TRBD2. The CDR3 is made up of 14 amino acids. Unmatched junction bases numbered 8, after V lost 10 bases and J lost 2 bases. Germline V CDR1 and CDR2: MNHEY, SVGAGI.

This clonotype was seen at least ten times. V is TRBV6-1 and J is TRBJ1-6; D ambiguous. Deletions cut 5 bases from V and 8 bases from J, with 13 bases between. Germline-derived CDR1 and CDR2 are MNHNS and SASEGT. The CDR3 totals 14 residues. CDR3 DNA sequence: TGTGCCAGCAGTCTGACCCCGAGGGATTCACCCCTCCACTTT. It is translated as CASSLTPRDSPLHF.

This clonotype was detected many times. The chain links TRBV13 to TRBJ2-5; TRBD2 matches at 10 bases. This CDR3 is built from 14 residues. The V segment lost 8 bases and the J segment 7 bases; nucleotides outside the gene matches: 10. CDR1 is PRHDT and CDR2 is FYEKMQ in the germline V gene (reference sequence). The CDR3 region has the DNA TGTGCCAGCCAGCAGCGGGGGGGAAAAGGGACCCAGTACTTC. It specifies CASQQRGGKGTQYF.

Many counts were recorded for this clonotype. The chain's CDR3 is CSVEDLRGNYGYTF. CDR3 bases: TGCAGCGTTGAAGATCTTAGAGGAAACTATGGCTACACCTTC. The rearrangement links TRBV29-1 to TRBJ1-2, with D unresolved. Germline V gives CDR1 SQVTM, CDR2 ANQGSEA. Trimming pared 0 bases from V and 2 bases from J, leaving 10 bases between. This CDR3 contains 14 residues.

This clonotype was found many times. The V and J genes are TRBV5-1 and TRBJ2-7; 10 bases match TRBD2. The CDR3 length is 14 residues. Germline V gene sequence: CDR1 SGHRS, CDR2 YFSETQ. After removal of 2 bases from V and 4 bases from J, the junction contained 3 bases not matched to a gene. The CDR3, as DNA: TGCGCCAGCAGCTTTACTAGCGGGATGTACGAGCAGTACTTC. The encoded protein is CASSFTSGMYEQYF.

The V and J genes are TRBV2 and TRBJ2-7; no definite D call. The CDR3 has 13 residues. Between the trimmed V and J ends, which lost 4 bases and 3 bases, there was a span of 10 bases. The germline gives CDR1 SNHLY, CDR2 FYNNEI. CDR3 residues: CASSAWIFYEQYF. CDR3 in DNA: TGTGCCAGCAGTGCATGGATCTTCTACGAGCAGTACTTC.

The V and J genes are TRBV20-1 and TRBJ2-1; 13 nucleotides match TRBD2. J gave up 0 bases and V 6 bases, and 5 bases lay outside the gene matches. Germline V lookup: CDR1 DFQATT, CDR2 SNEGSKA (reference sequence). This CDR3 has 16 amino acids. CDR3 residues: CSADGLAGVSYNEQFF. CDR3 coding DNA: TGCAGTGCGGATGGACTAGCGGGAGTCTCCTACAATGAGCAGTTCTTC.

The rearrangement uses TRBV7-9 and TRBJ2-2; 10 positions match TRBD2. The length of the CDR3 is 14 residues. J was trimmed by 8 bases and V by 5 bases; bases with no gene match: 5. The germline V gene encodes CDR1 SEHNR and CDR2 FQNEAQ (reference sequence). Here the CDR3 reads CASSSLAGVGELFF. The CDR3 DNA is TGTGCCAGCAGCAGTCTAGCGGGAGTAGGGGAGCTGTTTTTT.

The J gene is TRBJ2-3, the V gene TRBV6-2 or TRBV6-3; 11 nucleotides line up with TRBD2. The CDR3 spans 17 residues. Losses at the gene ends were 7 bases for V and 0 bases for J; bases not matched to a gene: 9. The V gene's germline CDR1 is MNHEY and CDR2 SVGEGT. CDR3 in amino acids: CASTLRGTSGSTDTQYF. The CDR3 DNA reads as TGTGCCAGCACCCTACGGGGGACTAGCGGAAGCACAGATACGCAGTATTTT.

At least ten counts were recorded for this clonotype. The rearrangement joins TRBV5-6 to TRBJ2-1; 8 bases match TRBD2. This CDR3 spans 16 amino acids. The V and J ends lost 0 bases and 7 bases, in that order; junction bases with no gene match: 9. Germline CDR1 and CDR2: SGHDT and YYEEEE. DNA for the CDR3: TGTGCCAGCAGCTTGGTGTACGGGACTAGTAGGAATGAGCAGTTCTTC. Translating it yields CASSLVYGTSRNEQFF.